This TCR beta chain comes out of a study of cytomegalovirus exposure and HLA in healthy donors. Study-wide results and limits: Productive rates of about 90% or about 30% were seen for most TCR beta V segments in an earlier analysis. In vitro testing confirmed a few CMV-associated chains as specific for CMV antigens. Accurate prediction of HLA-A and HLA-B alleles (for most subjects) was reportedly achieved from TCR beta sequences. With later analysis, a missense DCLRE1C variant became linked to TCR beta V- and J-gene trimming.

This PCR relied on a set of 60 Vbeta primers and 13 Jbeta primers. The method was immunoSEQ multiplex PCR; TCRdb's version includes in-frame clones alone and lacks a portion of them. The repertoire consists of around 130,000 clones, with around 66% occurring once and the leading ten covering under 9%. With 4 bases removed from V and 0 bases from J, the gap between germline ends came to 6 bases. CDR1 is GTSNPN and CDR2 is SVGIG in the germline V gene (reference sequence). The CDR3 totals 13 residues. A word on this clone: The antigen remains unidentified.

The sequenced sample consisted of PBMCs. This TCR came from a woman aged 40 to 50 in good health and CMV-seropositive. The chain links TRBV30 to TRBJ1-4; D unresolved. The CDR3 sequence is CAWNLATNEKLFF. As DNA, the CDR3 is TGTGCCTGGAATCTCGCAACTAATGAAAAACTGTTTTTT.